This T cell receptor beta chain was identified during a study of T cell responses to AZD1222 COVID-19 vaccine. Study conclusions and caveats: The study found Spike-specific TCR breadth and depth rose after two AZD1222 doses. Donor demographics were predominantly white British with a female majority; clonal diversity may be underestimated. Nearly half of the spike-specific TCRs reportedly recognize variant regions that carry no mutations.

The method was immunoSEQ multiplex PCR; TCRdb's version includes in-frame clones alone and lacks a portion of them. The table shows approximately 150,000 clones, with 75% to 95% occurring only once. Concerning this clone itself: The antigen remains undetermined.

The CDR3 has 15 amino acids. Germline values: CDR1 LNHDA, CDR2 SQIVND (reference sequence). The V gene lost 4 bases and the J gene lost 4 bases, with 16 bases spanning the gap. This clonotype was obtained from an adult who received the AZD1222 COVID-19 vaccine. The sequenced sample was peripheral blood, obtained 28 days after the second AZD1222 dose. The rearrangement joins TRBV19 to TRBJ1-2; D might be TRBD1 (5 bases). The CDR3 DNA follows: TGTGCCAGTAGTACGGGACCTGGGGCCGTCTATGGCTACACCTTC. This encodes CASSTGPGAVYGYTF. The full variable domain, with the rest looked up from reference TRBV19 and TRBJ1-2, is DGGITQSPKYLFRKEGQNVTLSCEQNLNHDAMYWYRQDPGQGLRLIYYSQIVNDFQKGDIAEGYSVSREKKESFPLTVTSAQKNPTAFYLCASSTGPGAVYGYTFGSGTRLTVV.